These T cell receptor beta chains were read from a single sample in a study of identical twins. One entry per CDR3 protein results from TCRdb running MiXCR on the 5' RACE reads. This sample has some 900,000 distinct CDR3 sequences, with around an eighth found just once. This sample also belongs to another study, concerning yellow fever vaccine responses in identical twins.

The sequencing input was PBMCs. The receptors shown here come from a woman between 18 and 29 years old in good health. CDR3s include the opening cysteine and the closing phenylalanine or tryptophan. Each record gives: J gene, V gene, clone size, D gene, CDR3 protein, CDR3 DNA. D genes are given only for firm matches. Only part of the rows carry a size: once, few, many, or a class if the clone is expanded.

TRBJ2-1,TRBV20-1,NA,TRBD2,CSAIQRERFNNEQFF,TGCAGTGCCATCCAGCGGGAGAGATTCAACAATGAGCAGTTCTTC
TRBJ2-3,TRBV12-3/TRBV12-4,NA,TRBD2,CASSLGTSGSSDTQYF,TGTGCCAGCAGTTTAGGCACTAGCGGGAGTTCAGATACGCAGTATTTT
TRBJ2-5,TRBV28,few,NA,CASMSAVETQYF,TGTGCCAGCATGTCGGCCGTAGAGACCCAGTACTTC
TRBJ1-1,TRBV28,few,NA,CASLGGDITEAFF,TGTGCCAGCCTTGGTGGGGACATCACTGAAGCTTTCTTT
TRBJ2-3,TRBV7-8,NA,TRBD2,CASSTTSGRIDTQYF,TGTGCCAGCAGCACGACTAGCGGGAGGATTGATACGCAGTATTTT
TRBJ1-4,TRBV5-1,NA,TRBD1,CASTKGTGATNEKLFF,TGCGCCAGCACCAAAGGGACAGGGGCCACTAATGAAAAACTGTTTTTT
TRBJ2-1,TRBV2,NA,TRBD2,CASTILAGGFRGEQFF,TGTGCCAGCACTATACTAGCGGGGGGGTTCCGCGGTGAGCAGTTCTTC
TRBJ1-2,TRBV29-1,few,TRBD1,CSVTQGQGTRWGYGYTF,TGCAGCGTTACCCAGGGACAGGGGACTCGGTGGGGCTATGGCTACACCTTC
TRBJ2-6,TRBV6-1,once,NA,CASSERGAFLGANVLTF,TGTGCCAGCAGTGAACGGGGGGCGTTTTTGGGGGCCAACGTCCTGACTTTC
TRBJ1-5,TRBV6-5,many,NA,CASSSINQPQHF,TGTGCCAGCAGTTCCATTAATCAGCCCCAGCATTTT
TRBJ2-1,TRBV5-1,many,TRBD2,CASRSGLAGGNEQFF,TGCGCCAGCCGCTCGGGACTAGCGGGAGGGAACGAGCAGTTCTTC
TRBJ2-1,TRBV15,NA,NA,CATSREGFTMRRFF,TGTGCCACCAGCAGAGAGGGGTTTACAATGAGGAGGTTCTTC
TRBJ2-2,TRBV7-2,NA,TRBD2,CASRLTSGVAGELFF,TGTGCCAGCAGGCTGACTAGCGGGGTCGCCGGGGAGCTGTTTTTT
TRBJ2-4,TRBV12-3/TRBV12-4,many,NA,CASSLAVDRLAKNIQYF,TGTGCCAGCAGTTTAGCCGTTGACAGGCTAGCCAAAAACATTCAGTACTTC
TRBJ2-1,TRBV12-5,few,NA,CASGERGTGPNEQFF,TGTGCTAGTGGCGAGCGGGGGACAGGCCCTAATGAGCAGTTCTTC
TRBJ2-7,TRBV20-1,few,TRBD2,CSATPGTSGSYEQYF,TGCAGTGCTACACCCGGGACTAGCGGGAGTTACGAGCAGTACTTC
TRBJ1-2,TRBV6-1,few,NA,CASSPLSRTDYGYTF,TGTGCCAGCAGCCCACTATCTCGGACAGACTATGGCTACACCTTC
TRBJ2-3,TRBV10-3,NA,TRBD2,CAISPGGGRRKSTDTQYF,TGTGCCATCAGCCCCGGGGGGGGGCGGAGAAAAAGCACAGATACGCAGTATTTT
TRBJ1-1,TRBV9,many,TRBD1,CASSVGGTGSTEAFF,TGTGCCAGCAGCGTAGGAGGGACAGGGAGTACTGAAGCTTTCTTT
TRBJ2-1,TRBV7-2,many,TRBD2,CASSLAGTSGSYEQFF,TGTGCCAGCAGCTTGGCCGGGACTAGCGGGAGCTATGAGCAGTTCTTC
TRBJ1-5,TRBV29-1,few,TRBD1,CSAPGTGGNQPQHF,TGCAGCGCCCCCGGGACAGGGGGCAATCAGCCCCAGCATTTT
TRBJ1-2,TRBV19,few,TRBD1,CASSHGQGTYGYTF,TGTGCCAGTAGCCATGGACAGGGTACCTATGGCTACACCTTC
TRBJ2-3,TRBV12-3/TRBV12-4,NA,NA,CARCFGGAGHYSTDTQYF,TGTGCCCGCTGTTTTGGTGGGGCAGGGCATTACTCCACAGATACGCAGTATTTT
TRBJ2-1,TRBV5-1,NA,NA,CASSFRRGNEQFF,TGCGCCAGCAGCTTTAGGAGGGGGAATGAGCAGTTCTTC
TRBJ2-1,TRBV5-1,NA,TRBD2,CASSSGGGAPSKEQFF,TGCGCCAGCAGCTCCGGGGGGGGGGCGCCGTCTAAGGAGCAGTTCTTC
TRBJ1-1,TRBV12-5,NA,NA,CASGQTNTEAFF,TGTGCTAGTGGTCAGACGAACACTGAAGCTTTCTTT
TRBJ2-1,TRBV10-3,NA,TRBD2,CATQPGLGVVGNEQFF,TGTGCCACCCAACCGGGACTAGGAGTGGTTGGCAATGAGCAGTTCTTC
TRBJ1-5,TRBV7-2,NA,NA,CASSPTGRAYNQPQHF,TGTGCCAGCAGCCCTACGGGAAGGGCCTACAATCAGCCCCAGCATTTT
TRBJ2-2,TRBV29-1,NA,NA,CSVDGANTGELFF,TGCAGCGTCGACGGAGCGAACACCGGGGAGCTGTTTTTT
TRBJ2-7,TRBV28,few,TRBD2,CASSRGLAEYEQYF,TGTGCCAGCAGTAGGGGACTAGCGGAATACGAGCAGTACTTC
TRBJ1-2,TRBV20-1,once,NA,CSATGTYYGYTF,TGCAGTGCTACCGGGACCTACTATGGCTACACCTTC
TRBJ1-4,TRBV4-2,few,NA,CASSTNTVGNEKLFF,TGTGCCAGCAGCACAAACACGGTGGGGAATGAAAAACTGTTTTTT
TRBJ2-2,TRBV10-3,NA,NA,CAIHNANTGELFF,TGTGCCATCCATAACGCGAACACCGGGGAGCTGTTTTTT